The clone carrying this T cell receptor (beta chain) was seen repeatedly, ten times or more. The germline CDR1 and CDR2 sequences are SGHDT and YYEEEE. This CDR3 is built from 12 residues. Trimming took 1 base from V and 5 from J, leaving 7 bases between them. Authors' methods: Amplifying reference gene primers gave estimates of nucleated cell counts. TCRdb keeps only in-frame clones here, not all; method: immunoSEQ multiplex PCR. D and trimming were read from the DNA, whereas the V and J calls and clone size are those reported in that table. The data show about 310,000 clones, about 91% seen once. Among Cohort 3 donors, those recovered had two negative PCRs, clearance, or symptom resolution. This record belongs to a study of blood T cell repertoires in COVID-19.

The J gene is TRBJ2-7, the V gene TRBV5-6; D is possibly TRBD2 (5 bases). The sequence was collected from a woman between 35 and 50 years old who had recovered from COVID-19. The material sequenced was PBMCs or T cells enriched from blood (not recorded which). The CDR3 bases are TGTGCCAGCAGCTTGTGGAGGAACGAGCAGTACTTC. This codes for CASSLWRNEQYF.